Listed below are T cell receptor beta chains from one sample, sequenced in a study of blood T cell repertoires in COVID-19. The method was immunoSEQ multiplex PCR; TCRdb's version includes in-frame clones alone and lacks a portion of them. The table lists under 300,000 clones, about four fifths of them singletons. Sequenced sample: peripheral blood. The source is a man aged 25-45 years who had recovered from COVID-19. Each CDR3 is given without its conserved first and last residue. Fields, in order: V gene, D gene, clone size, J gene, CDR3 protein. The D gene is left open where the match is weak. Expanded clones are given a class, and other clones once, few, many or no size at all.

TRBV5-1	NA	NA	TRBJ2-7	ASSLDPTGIYEQY
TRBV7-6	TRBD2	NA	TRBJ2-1	ASSSLAGGASEQF
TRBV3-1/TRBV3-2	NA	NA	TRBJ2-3	ASSQTRPFTDTQY
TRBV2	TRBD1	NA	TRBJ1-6	ASSRDRGERSPLH
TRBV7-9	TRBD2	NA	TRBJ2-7	ASSFLVAGGDEQY
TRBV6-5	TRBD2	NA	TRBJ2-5	ASNKAGLQETQY
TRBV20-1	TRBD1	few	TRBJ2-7	SARGTTGDSYEQY
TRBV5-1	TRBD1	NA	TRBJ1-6	ASSIEQGSPLH
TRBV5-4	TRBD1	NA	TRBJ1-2	ASSFLQGRGYT
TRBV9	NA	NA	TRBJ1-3	ASSVRGFTGNTIY
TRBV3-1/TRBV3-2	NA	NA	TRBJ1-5	ASSQDATGNQPQH
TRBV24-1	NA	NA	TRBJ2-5	ATSSRVGETQY
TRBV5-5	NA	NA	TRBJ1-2	ASSLDGGYT
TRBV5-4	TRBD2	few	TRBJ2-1	ASSLVTSGGGDEQF
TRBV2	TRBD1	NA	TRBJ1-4	ASTRQGYATNEKLF
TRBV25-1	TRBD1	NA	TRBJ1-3	ASSELTGGGGNTIY
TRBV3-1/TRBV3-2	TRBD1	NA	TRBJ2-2	ASSQDAGGGSGGELF
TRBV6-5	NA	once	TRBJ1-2	ASSYSKVAANYGYT
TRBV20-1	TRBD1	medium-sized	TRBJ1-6	SASPRGTGGLSPLH
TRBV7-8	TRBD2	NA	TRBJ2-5	ASGLAGGKETQY
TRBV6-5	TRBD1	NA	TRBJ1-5	ASSPLRGLPQPQH
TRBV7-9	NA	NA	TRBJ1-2	ASSRLGQGGYGYT
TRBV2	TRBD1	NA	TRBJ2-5	ASRVGTDQETQY
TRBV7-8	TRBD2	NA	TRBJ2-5	ASSTRTSGGARQETQY
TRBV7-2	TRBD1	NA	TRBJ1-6	ASSLGMDRYSPLH
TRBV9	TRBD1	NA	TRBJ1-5	ASSVALLATDRARNQPQH